This T cell receptor beta chain came from a study of molecular identifiers for immune sequencing clone quantification. Sorted cells numbering roughly 19,000 to 1,000,000, with 10%, 30% or 50% RNA, yielded the naive CD8 libraries. In the sort, naive CD8 T cells were defined as CD8+CD4-CCR7+CD45RA+. V dropped 7 bases and J dropped 0 bases, with 15 bases sitting between them. In germline, CDR1 is MNHNS, CDR2 SASEGT. This CDR3 has 16 amino acids. Regarding this clonotype: Its specificity is unknown.

Via MiXCR, TCRdb re-called the PCR reads, giving one row per CDR3 protein. Of around 480,000 distinct CDR3 sequences in the sample, roughly 26% are singletons; the top ten hold under 0.8%. The study, taken as a whole, reports: In CMV-specific effectors, clones above 20 copies held over 98% of molecules; naive, under 1%. Sizes of highly expanded clones could be underestimated through identical TCRs sharing a barcode.

This chain joins TRBV6-1 and TRBJ2-2, with D perhaps matching TRBD1 (5 bases). The clonotype comes from a human donor in good health. Some libraries in this study had Jurkat cell RNA spiked in. The sequenced sample consisted of naive CD8+ T cells from blood, with Jurkat cell RNA spiked in. Subset here: FACS-sorted CD8+CD4-CCR7+CD45RA+ naive T cells. CDR3: CASTIYRGPNTGELFF. CDR3 in DNA: TGTGCCAGCACCATATATAGGGGCCCGAACACCGGGGAGCTGTTTTTT.